This T cell receptor (beta chain) stems from a study of cytomegalovirus exposure and HLA in healthy donors. Study background: Within an early data release were tens of millions of unique TCRs drawn from HLA-typed donors.

This clone was picked up one time. What it recognizes is unknown. Though nominally healthy at sampling, donors likely had unrecorded immune exposures. Study-wide results and caveats: A later analysis reportedly found fewer N-insertions in an Asian-associated ancestry cluster than the approximately 670-donor mean.

The PCR contained 60 Vbeta and 13 Jbeta primers. Here immunoSEQ multiplex PCR was the method, and the copy in TCRdb shows in-frame clones only, minus some. The sample carries more than 90,000 clones, over 60% recorded once. Material for sequencing was PBMCs. This receptor was identified in a man aged 25-45 years in good health and CMV-seropositive.

DNA for the CDR3: TGTGCCAGTAGTATCTCTCCGGGACAGCACAATGAGCAGTTCTTC. Its translation is CASSISPGQHNEQFF. The rearrangement joins TRBV19 to TRBJ2-1; 7 nucleotides line up with TRBD1. The CDR3 runs 15 residues. Germline V gene sequence: CDR1 LNHDA, CDR2 SQIVND (reference sequence). V lost 3 bases and J lost 5; bases outside the gene matches: 7.